What follows describes a single TCR beta chain. The antigen is not known. Clones were read by immunoSEQ multiplex PCR, and TCRdb kept only the in-frame ones, dropping some. The table has 85,000 to 100,000 clones, 90% to 95% seen once. The data originate from a study of PD-L1 blockade in urothelial cancer. For the study at large: Patients took up atezolizumab in 2014 at 1,200 mg intravenously every 3 weeks. Blood was analyzed 3 weeks (second dose) and 6 weeks after treatment start. Study-level findings and limits: Stronger expansion of tumor-associated clones in blood at 3 weeks distinguished durable-benefit patients.

Germline V gene lookup returns CDR1 SGHVS and CDR2 FNYEAQ. V gave up 3 bases and J gave up 2 bases; unmatched junction bases: 0. This CDR3 spans 14 amino acids. Patients yielded 1 to 8 samples each, pretreatment and on-treatment. The TCR originated in a man in his fifties or sixties with urothelial cancer. The genes are TRBV7-6 and TRBJ1-2; 10 bases align to TRBD1. Sequencing used PBMCs, obtained around atezolizumab (anti-PD-L1) treatment. The DNA for the CDR3 is TGTGCCAGCAGCTTGGACAGGGGGAACTATGGCTACACCTTC. It translates to CASSLDRGNYGYTF.